The 19 T cell receptor beta chains reported below all come from one sample, sequenced in a study of early T cells in non-severe SARS-CoV-2 infection. Using its own MiXCR run on the 5' RACE reads, TCRdb lists one record per CDR3 protein. The repertoire includes 43,000 or so distinct CDR3 sequences, roughly 4.2% of them detected once, and 3% sits in the top ten. The sequenced sample was whole blood. The source is an adult who was a healthcare worker with PCR-confirmed SARS-CoV-2 infection or an uninfected control (not recorded which).

The chain employs TRBV12-3 or TRBV12-4 and TRBJ1-1; 7 bases fit TRBD1. The CDR3 contains 14 residues. Trimming at V came to 1 base and at J to 9 bases, leaving 8 bases not matched to a gene. CDR3 DNA: TGTGCCAGCAGTTTAGGCGGCACGAGGGGGCAAGCTTTCTTT. Translated, it gives CASSLGGTRGQAFF.

This clonotype was detected a few times. The rearrangement joins TRBV11-2 to TRBJ2-5, with TRBD1 matching 10 bases. The CDR3 is 18 residues long. CDR1 and CDR2 from the germline V gene are SGHAT and FQNNGV. The V gene end was trimmed by 1 base and the J gene end by 0 bases; junction bases not matched to a gene: 8. The CDR3 spells CASSLGLGTGAYQETQYF. CDR3 in DNA: TGTGCCAGCAGCTTAGGCTTAGGGACAGGGGCCTACCAAGAGACCCAGTACTTC. The entire variable domain, with the rest obtained from reference TRBV11-2 and TRBJ2-5, is as follows: EAGVAQSPRYKIIEKRQSVAFWCNPISGHATLYWYQQILGQGPKLLIQFQNNGVVDDSQLPKDRFSAERLKGVDSTLKIQPAKLEDSAVYLCASSLGLGTGAYQETQYFGPGTRLLVL.

This clonotype was counted at least ten times. This rearrangement joins TRBV27 to TRBJ2-4; 12 bases are a match to TRBD1. The CDR3 length is 17 residues. CDR1 and CDR2 (germline): MNHEY, SMNVEV (reference sequence). The V segment lost 0 bases and the J segment 6 bases; nucleotides outside the gene matches: 6. DNA for the CDR3: TGTGCCAGCAGTTTATCAGGCGGGACAGGGGGCGGAAACATTCAGTACTTC. This encodes CASSLSGGTGGGNIQYF.

In this sample, this clonotype turned up many times. The DNA of the CDR3 is TGTGCCAGCAGTTACTCGAAAGGTCTAGCGGGAGAGATCGGGGAGCTGTTTTTT. As protein: CASSYSKGLAGEIGELFF. The V call is TRBV6-5, the J call TRBJ2-2, with TRBD2 matching 10 bases. The V gene's germline CDR1 is MNHEY and CDR2 SVGAGI. J was trimmed by 7 bases and V by 0 bases; bases with no gene match: 11. The CDR3 is 18 amino acids.

The rearrangement joins TRBV9 to TRBJ2-2; D unresolved. This CDR3 spans 14 amino acids. Trimming removed 0 bases at V and 4 bases at J, with 7 bases between. Germline values: CDR1 SGDLS, CDR2 YYNGEE. CDR3 loop: CASSVDATTGELFF. As DNA, the CDR3 is TGTGCCAGCAGCGTAGATGCTACCACCGGGGAGCTGTTTTTT.

The rearrangement links TRBV18 to TRBJ1-5; 7 nucleotides align to TRBD1. The J segment lost 3 bases and the V segment lost 3 bases, leaving 5 bases of the junction unmatched. The CDR3 length is 15 residues. Germline V lookup: CDR1 KGHSH, CDR2 LQKENI. The CDR3 is CASSPTGVINQPQHF. For the CDR3, the DNA is TGTGCCAGCTCACCTACAGGGGTTATCAATCAGCCCCAGCATTTT.

This clonotype came up a few times. The chain uses TRBV18 and TRBJ2-3; 11 bases align to TRBD2. The CDR3 is made up of 18 amino acids. Germline assignment: CDR1 KGHSH and CDR2 LQKENI. V lost 4 bases to trimming and J lost 4 bases; unmatched junction nucleotides: 13. CDR3 coding DNA: TGTGCCAGCTCACGGCGGAGAGAACTAGCGGGGGCCCCAGATACGCAGTATTTT. It yields the protein CASSRRRELAGAPDTQYF.

This clonotype has a count of ten or more. The rearrangement joins TRBV5-1 to TRBJ1-1; D unclear. This CDR3 region has 13 residues. Per germline, CDR1 SGHRS and CDR2 YFSETQ. The V end was cut by 2 bases, the J end by 4 bases, with 9 bases between. The CDR3 spells CASSFRPGTEAFF. In nucleotides, the CDR3 is TGCGCCAGCAGCTTTCGGCCGGGCACTGAAGCTTTCTTT.

This clonotype was counted many times. This chain uses TRBV12-3 or TRBV12-4 with TRBJ1-1; 7 bases agree with TRBD1. The junction had 7 bases not matched to a gene; V was cut back by 6 bases and J by 0 bases. The CDR3 covers 15 residues. Here the CDR3 DNA reads TGTGCCAGCAGGTCGACAGGGTCGATGAACACTGAAGCTTTCTTT. This translates into CASRSTGSMNTEAFF.

This clonotype has just a few counts. This chain connects TRBV7-8 to TRBJ2-1; D is unclear. Deletions cut 7 bases from V and 6 bases from J, with 13 bases between. CDR1 is SGHVS, CDR2 FQNEAQ, per germline. The CDR3 is 13 amino acids. CDR3 protein: CASMESITNEQFF. DNA for the CDR3: TGTGCCAGCATGGAATCCATTACCAATGAGCAGTTCTTC.

This clonotype has ten or more counts. This sequence joins TRBV27 and TRBJ2-7, with 8 bases identical to TRBD2. The CDR3 spans 14 residues. Germline CDR1 MNHEY, CDR2 SMNVEV (reference sequence). J gave up 2 bases and V 2 bases, and 2 bases lay outside the gene matches. CDR3 DNA: TGTGCCAGCAGTTTAACTAGCGGAGCCTACGAGCAGTACTTC. Its translation is CASSLTSGAYEQYF.

This clonotype has a count of ten or more. The chain recombines TRBV9 with TRBJ2-5, with D possibly called TRBD1 or TRBD2 (7 bases each). The germline V gene encodes CDR1 SGDLS and CDR2 YYNGEE. V was shortened by 3 bases and J by 0 bases, with 15 bases between the two germline ends. The CDR3 covers 16 residues. CDR3 bases: TGTGCCAGCAGCGCCCAGGGAGGGGGCAACCAAGAGACCCAGTACTTC. Its translation: CASSAQGGGNQETQYF.

Many counts were recorded for this clonotype. The chain joins TRBV29-1 to TRBJ2-7; the match to TRBD2 covers 8 bases. CDR1 is SQVTM and CDR2 is ANQGSEA in the germline V gene. J lost 6 bases, V lost 6 bases, and 16 bases had no gene match. CDR3 length: 15 amino acids. CDR3: CSVRTSRSGGAEQYF. CDR3 DNA sequence: TGCAGCGTGAGGACTAGCCGGAGTGGGGGGGCCGAGCAGTACTTC.

The V call is TRBV20-1, the J call TRBJ2-1; 8 positions agree with TRBD2. Germline V gene lookup returns CDR1 DFQATT and CDR2 SNEGSKA (reference sequence). CDR3 size: 12 residues. Unmatched junction bases numbered 1, after V lost 3 bases and J lost 6 bases. The CDR3 here is CSASLAGNEQFF. CDR3 DNA sequence: TGCAGTGCTAGCCTAGCGGGCAATGAGCAGTTCTTC.

This clonotype was seen many times. The chain couples TRBV25-1 to TRBJ2-1; the D gene could be TRBD1 or TRBD2 (5 bases each). The CDR3 sequence is 17 residues long. CDR1 and CDR2 from the germline V gene are MGHDK and SYGVNS. V was clipped by 2 bases and J by 1 base, with 15 bases between them. CDR3 amino acids: CASSEPYGAGSYNEQFF. CDR3 DNA sequence: TGTGCCAGCAGTGAACCCTACGGGGCGGGTTCCTACAATGAGCAGTTCTTC.

The table lists this clonotype with many counts. The rearrangement uses TRBV5-6 and TRBJ2-3; D may match TRBD1 or TRBD2 (5 bases each). CDR3 length: 14 amino acids. Per germline, CDR1 SGHDT and CDR2 YYEEEE. Trimming left V 4 bases short and J 6 bases short, with 15 bases between. The CDR3 loop reads CASSRAWGSDTQYF. For the CDR3, the DNA is TGTGCCAGCAGCCGAGCATGGGGGTCGGATACGCAGTATTTT.

This rearrangement joins TRBV12-5 to TRBJ2-1; a possible D gene is TRBD1 (5 bases). This CDR3 is 17 amino acids long. With 0 bases removed from V and 6 bases from J, the gap between germline ends came to 18 bases. Germline V gene lookup returns CDR1 LGHNT and CDR2 FRNRAP. The CDR3 protein is CASGLVLSGSWSNEQFF. The CDR3 DNA is TGTGCTAGTGGTTTGGTACTGTCAGGGTCCTGGTCCAATGAGCAGTTCTTC.

This clonotype was recorded at least ten times. The chain couples TRBV12-5 to TRBJ2-3, with 9 bases matching TRBD2. Germline CDR1 is LGHNT and CDR2 is FRNRAP. The CDR3 is 18 residues long. The V segment lost 5 bases and the J segment 3 bases; nucleotides outside the gene matches: 15. CDR3 region: CASGGEREDRVITDTQYF. CDR3 sequence (DNA): TGTGCTAGTGGTGGAGAGCGGGAGGATCGTGTCATAACAGATACGCAGTATTTT.

This clonotype was seen at least ten times. The chain has TRBV7-9 and TRBJ1-1; no firm D call. Trimming removed 4 bases from V and 4 bases from J, with 7 bases in between. The CDR3 consists of 12 residues. Germline CDR1 SEHNR, CDR2 FQNEAQ (reference sequence). This chain's CDR3 is CASSSGSTEAFF. The CDR3, as DNA: TGTGCCAGCAGCTCCGGTAGCACTGAAGCTTTCTTT. Full variable domain (outside the CDR3, taken from reference TRBV7-9 and TRBJ1-1): DTGVSQNPRHKITKRGQNVTFRCDPISEHNRLYWYRQTLGQGPEFLTYFQNEAQLEKSRLLSDRFSAERPKGSFSTLEIQRTEQGDSAMYLCASSSGSTEAFFGQGTRLTVV.